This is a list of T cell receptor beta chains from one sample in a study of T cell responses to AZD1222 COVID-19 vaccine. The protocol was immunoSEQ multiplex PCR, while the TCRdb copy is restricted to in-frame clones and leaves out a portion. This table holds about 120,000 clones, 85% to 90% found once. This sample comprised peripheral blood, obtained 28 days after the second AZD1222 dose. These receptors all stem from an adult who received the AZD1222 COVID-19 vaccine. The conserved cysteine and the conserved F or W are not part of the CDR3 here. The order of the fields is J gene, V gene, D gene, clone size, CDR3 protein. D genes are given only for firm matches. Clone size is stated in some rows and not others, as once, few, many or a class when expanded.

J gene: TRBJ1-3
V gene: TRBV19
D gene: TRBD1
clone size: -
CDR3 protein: ASSRDRTSRGNTIY

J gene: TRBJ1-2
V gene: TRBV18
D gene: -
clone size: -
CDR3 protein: ASSPSGPDGYT

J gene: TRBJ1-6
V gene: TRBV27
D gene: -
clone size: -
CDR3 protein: ASSLSAFSPLH

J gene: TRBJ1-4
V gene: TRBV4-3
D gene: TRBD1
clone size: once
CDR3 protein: ASSPGQGSEKLF

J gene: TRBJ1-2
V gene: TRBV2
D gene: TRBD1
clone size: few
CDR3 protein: ASSDLTGGYGYT

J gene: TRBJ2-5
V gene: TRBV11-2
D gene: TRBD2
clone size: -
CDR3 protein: ASSSRGGQETQY

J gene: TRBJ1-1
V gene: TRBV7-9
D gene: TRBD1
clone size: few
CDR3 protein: ASSSPSSLQGGTEAF

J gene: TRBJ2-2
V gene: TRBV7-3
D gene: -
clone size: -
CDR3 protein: ASSSKTGELF

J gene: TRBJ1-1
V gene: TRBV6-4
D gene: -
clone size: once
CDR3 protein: ASSDQVNTEAF

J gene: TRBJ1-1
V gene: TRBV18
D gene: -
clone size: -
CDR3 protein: ASSPPGFADHTEAF

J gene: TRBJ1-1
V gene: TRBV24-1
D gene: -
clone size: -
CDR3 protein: ATITEAF